This T cell receptor (beta chain) is from a study of T cell responses to AZD1222 COVID-19 vaccine. Findings of the study overall: Vaccine-associated CD4 TCRs ranged over spike, dominating at 160-218 and 743-854.

The method was immunoSEQ multiplex PCR; TCRdb's version includes in-frame clones alone and lacks a portion of them. The sample lists about 120,000 clones, 70% to 90% seen once, with almost 6.5% in the top ten. This clone occurred once. Its antigen is unidentified. This TCR came from an adult who received the AZD1222 COVID-19 vaccine. The sequencing here drew on peripheral blood, taken 28 days after the second AZD1222 dose.

This CDR3 reads CASSVNGNQPQHF. The CDR3 nucleotides read TGTGCCAGCAGTGTGAATGGCAATCAGCCCCAGCATTTT. The chain combines TRBV2 with TRBJ1-5; unclear D gene. The length of the CDR3 is 13 residues. Germline-derived CDR1 and CDR2 are SNHLY and FYNNEI. V lost 4 bases and J 2 bases, leaving 6 bases between the germline ends.